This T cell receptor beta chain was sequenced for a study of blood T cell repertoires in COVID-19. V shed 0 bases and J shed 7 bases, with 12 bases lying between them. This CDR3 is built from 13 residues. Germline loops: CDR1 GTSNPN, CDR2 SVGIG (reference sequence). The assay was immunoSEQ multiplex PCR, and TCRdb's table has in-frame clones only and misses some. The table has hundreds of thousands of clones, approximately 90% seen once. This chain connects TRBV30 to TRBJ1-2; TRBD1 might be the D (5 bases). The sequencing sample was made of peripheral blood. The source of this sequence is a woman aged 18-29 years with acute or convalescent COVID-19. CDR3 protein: CAWSVTGLRGYTF. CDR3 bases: TGTGCCTGGAGTGTAACGGGACTTCGTGGCTACACCTTC.